Here is one T cell receptor (beta chain) with its context. This specimen comes from a study of blood T cell repertoires in COVID-19. Study-level information: Acute and convalescent COVID-19 samples came from the United States, Italy and Spain. PBMCs, B-cell-depleted T cells, or T cells were the source of the cDNA or gDNA that made up the material.

In the authors' workflow: Amplifying reference gene primers gave estimates of nucleated cell counts. Profiling relied on immunoSEQ multiplex PCR, and the TCRdb table lists in-frame clones only, not all of them. V and J calls and clone size are copied from that table; D and trimming were computed from the DNA. The sample holds some 150,000 clones; roughly 80% are singletons and the top ten take 2.5% to 3%. CDR3 length: 13 amino acids. V was trimmed by 3 bases and J by 6 bases, leaving 11 bases between them. This TCR was recovered from a woman aged 40 to 50 with active or convalescent COVID-19. Sequenced material: peripheral blood. This chain uses TRBV12-3 or TRBV12-4 with TRBJ1-1; D remains unclear. CDR3 DNA sequence: TGTGCCAGCAGTTTCTTTACGCGGCCTGAAGCTTTCTTT. The encoded protein is CASSFFTRPEAFF.